This T cell receptor (beta chain) comes out of a study of T cell changes during pregnancy in multiple sclerosis. The repertoire was sequenced with immunoSEQ multiplex PCR; TCRdb's copy has only in-frame clones and lacks some. Counted here are 40,000 to 55,000 clones, about nine tenths occurring once; the ten biggest clones make up under 0.75%. This CDR3 spans 16 amino acids. V shed 0 bases and J shed 2 bases, with 15 bases lying between them. Germline CDR1 SGDLS, CDR2 YYNGEE. V usage is TRBV9 and J usage is TRBJ2-7, with a tentative D call TRBD2 (7 bases). This specimen was CD4+ T cells from peripheral blood mononuclear cells, taken before pregnancy. This clonotype was obtained from a female donor with multiple sclerosis, enrolled in a pregnancy study. The CDR3 DNA follows: TGTGCCAGCAGCGTAGCTGGGGGGGCTTATACCTACGAGCAGTACTTC. This encodes CASSVAGGAYTYEQYF.